A selection of T cell receptor beta chains follows, all from one sample in a study of early T cells in non-severe SARS-CoV-2 infection. TCRdb itself ran the 5' RACE reads through MiXCR, one entry per CDR3 protein. This table holds 65,000 to 85,000 distinct CDR3 sequences, about 9.1% found once. Sample: whole blood, taken at baseline. Receptors were obtained from an adult who was a healthcare worker with PCR-confirmed SARS-CoV-2 infection or an uninfected control (not recorded which). Each CDR3 is given with its conserved first and last residue. Fields, in order: V gene, J gene, CDR3 protein.

v_call: TRBV28; j_call: TRBJ2-1; cdr3_aa: CASSLPLSGEQFF
v_call: TRBV7-3; j_call: TRBJ2-3; cdr3_aa: CASSFGGDTQYF
v_call: TRBV28; j_call: TRBJ2-7; cdr3_aa: CASSLDWAKYF
v_call: TRBV7-2; j_call: TRBJ2-3; cdr3_aa: CASSLETTGGQYF
v_call: TRBV5-6; j_call: TRBJ2-7; cdr3_aa: CASSWDRGRIEQYF
v_call: TRBV29-1; j_call: TRBJ2-1; cdr3_aa: CSVARVPENEQFF
v_call: TRBV7-9; j_call: TRBJ2-1; cdr3_aa: CASSLSGRHNEQFF
v_call: TRBV12-3/TRBV12-4; j_call: TRBJ2-5; cdr3_aa: CASRRRGLWETQYF
v_call: TRBV28; j_call: TRBJ1-1; cdr3_aa: CASGDSGTEAFF
v_call: TRBV7-8; j_call: TRBJ1-4; cdr3_aa: CASSLAQINEKLFF
v_call: TRBV24-1; j_call: TRBJ1-5; cdr3_aa: CATSEGRTYNQPQHF
v_call: TRBV20-1; j_call: TRBJ2-5; cdr3_aa: CSARGGETQYF
v_call: TRBV7-9; j_call: TRBJ2-1; cdr3_aa: CASSFSGSLSYNEQFF
v_call: TRBV20-1; j_call: TRBJ1-1; cdr3_aa: CSARAVLSAFF
v_call: TRBV6-2/TRBV6-3; j_call: TRBJ1-1; cdr3_aa: CASSQGNTEAFF
v_call: TRBV9; j_call: TRBJ2-1; cdr3_aa: CASSPSLGEGGLF
v_call: TRBV28; j_call: TRBJ1-1; cdr3_aa: CASSSNGQPNTEAFF
v_call: TRBV28; j_call: TRBJ2-4; cdr3_aa: CASRTSGLAKNIQYF
v_call: TRBV12-3/TRBV12-4; j_call: TRBJ2-7; cdr3_aa: CASSHDRIEQYF
v_call: TRBV6-2/TRBV6-3; j_call: TRBJ2-1; cdr3_aa: CAGIEREGPYNEQFF
v_call: TRBV4-2; j_call: TRBJ2-1; cdr3_aa: CASSHTSGSGYNEQFF
v_call: TRBV6-4; j_call: TRBJ2-1; cdr3_aa: CASSDQGQGAASYNEQFF
v_call: TRBV7-3; j_call: TRBJ1-1; cdr3_aa: CASSLTGTTMNTEAFF
v_call: TRBV2; j_call: TRBJ2-5; cdr3_aa: CASNAPRPGETQYF
v_call: TRBV19; j_call: TRBJ2-7; cdr3_aa: CASSRQGSPSYEQYF
v_call: TRBV20-1; j_call: TRBJ2-6; cdr3_aa: CSAVGQGSGANVLTF
v_call: TRBV29-1; j_call: TRBJ1-4; cdr3_aa: CSARRSTNEKLFF
v_call: TRBV29-1; j_call: TRBJ1-4; cdr3_aa: CSINREDEKLFF
v_call: TRBV29-1; j_call: TRBJ2-5; cdr3_aa: CSVERRTTSQETQYF
v_call: TRBV6-2/TRBV6-3; j_call: TRBJ2-2; cdr3_aa: CASYTGGRRAGELFF
v_call: TRBV12-3/TRBV12-4; j_call: TRBJ2-7; cdr3_aa: CASSLQEYEQYF
v_call: TRBV7-9; j_call: TRBJ2-2; cdr3_aa: CASYAAGVGTGELFF
v_call: TRBV28; j_call: TRBJ2-3; cdr3_aa: CASSFFSGSDF
v_call: TRBV12-3/TRBV12-4; j_call: TRBJ1-5; cdr3_aa: CASSPHRGQSNQPQHF
v_call: TRBV7-2; j_call: TRBJ1-1; cdr3_aa: CASSFAASNTEAFF
v_call: TRBV20-1; j_call: TRBJ2-7; cdr3_aa: CSAGALAGGPREQYF
v_call: TRBV7-2; j_call: TRBJ2-7; cdr3_aa: CASSQRRVSGRVYEQYF
v_call: TRBV9; j_call: TRBJ1-3; cdr3_aa: CASSVDNNSGNTIYF
v_call: TRBV12-3/TRBV12-4; j_call: TRBJ2-4; cdr3_aa: CASSPTGMSINIQYF
v_call: TRBV4-1; j_call: TRBJ2-7; cdr3_aa: CASSRDRGYEQYF
v_call: TRBV18; j_call: TRBJ2-5; cdr3_aa: CASSPGSETQYF
v_call: TRBV5-4; j_call: TRBJ2-4; cdr3_aa: CATNKVGAKNIQYF
v_call: TRBV7-3; j_call: TRBJ2-1; cdr3_aa: CASSLTGGSEQFF
v_call: TRBV7-2; j_call: TRBJ2-3; cdr3_aa: CASSNYRGTDTQYF